This TCR beta chain comes out of a study of blood T cell repertoires in COVID-19. Study details: COVID-19 samples from acute and convalescent phases originated in the United States, Italy and Spain. Sample material is recorded as cDNA or gDNA derived from T cells, B-cell-depleted T cells, or PBMCs.

Methods used by the authors: It was from reference gene primer amplification that nucleated cell counts were estimated. Data came from immunoSEQ multiplex PCR; TCRdb stores just in-frame clones and leaves some out. That table is the source of V, J and clone size, and D and trimming were worked out from the DNA. There are around 130,000 clones in the sample; more than 75% occur only once, and around 16% lies in the top ten. The CDR3 has 12 residues. V was shortened by 2 bases and J by 3 bases, with 2 bases between the two germline ends. The TCR was taken from a woman aged 45-60 years who had recovered from COVID-19. The chain joins TRBV23-1 to TRBJ1-5; no firm D call. TRBV23-1 is labeled an ORF, and its function is uncertain. The sequencing input was peripheral blood. The CDR3 here is CASSQLNQPQHF. DNA for the CDR3: TGCGCCAGCAGTCAACTCAATCAGCCCCAGCATTTT.